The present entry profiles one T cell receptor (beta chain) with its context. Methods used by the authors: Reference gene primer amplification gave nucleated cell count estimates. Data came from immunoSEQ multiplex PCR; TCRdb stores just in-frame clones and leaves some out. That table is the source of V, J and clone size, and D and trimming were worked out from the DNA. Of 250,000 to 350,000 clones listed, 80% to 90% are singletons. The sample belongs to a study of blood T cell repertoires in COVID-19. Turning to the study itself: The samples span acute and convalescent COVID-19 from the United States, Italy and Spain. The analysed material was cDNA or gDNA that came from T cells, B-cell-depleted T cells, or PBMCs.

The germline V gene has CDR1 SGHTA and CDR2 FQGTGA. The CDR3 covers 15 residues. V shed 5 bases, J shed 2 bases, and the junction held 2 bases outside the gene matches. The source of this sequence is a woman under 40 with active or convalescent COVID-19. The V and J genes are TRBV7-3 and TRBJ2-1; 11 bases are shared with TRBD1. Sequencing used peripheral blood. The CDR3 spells CASSRDRGTYNEQFF. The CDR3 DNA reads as TGTGCCAGCAGCCGGGACAGGGGGACCTACAATGAGCAGTTCTTC.